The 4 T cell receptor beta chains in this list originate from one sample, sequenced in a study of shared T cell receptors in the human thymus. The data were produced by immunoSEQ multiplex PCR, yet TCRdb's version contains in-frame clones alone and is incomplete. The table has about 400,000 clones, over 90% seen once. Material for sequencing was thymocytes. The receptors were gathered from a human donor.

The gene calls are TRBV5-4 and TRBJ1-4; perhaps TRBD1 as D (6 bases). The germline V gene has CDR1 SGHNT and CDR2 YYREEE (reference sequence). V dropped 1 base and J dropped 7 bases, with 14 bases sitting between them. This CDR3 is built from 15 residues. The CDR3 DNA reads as TGTGCCAGCAGCTTGTGGACAGCTAGACGTGAAAAACTGTTTTTT. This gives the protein CASSLWTARREKLFF.

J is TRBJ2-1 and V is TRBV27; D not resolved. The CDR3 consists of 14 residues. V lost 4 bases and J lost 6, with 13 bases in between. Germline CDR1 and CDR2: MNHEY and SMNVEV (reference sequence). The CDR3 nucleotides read TGTGCCAGCAGTTATTGCAGGACGATCAATGAGCAGTTCTTC. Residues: CASSYCRTINEQFF.

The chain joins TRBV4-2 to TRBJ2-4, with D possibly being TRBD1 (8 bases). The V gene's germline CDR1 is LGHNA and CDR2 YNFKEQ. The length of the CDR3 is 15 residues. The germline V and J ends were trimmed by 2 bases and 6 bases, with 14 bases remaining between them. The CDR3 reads CASSQLQGEGNIQYF. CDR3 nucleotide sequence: TGTGCCAGCAGCCAACTACAGGGGGAGGGAAACATTCAGTACTTC.

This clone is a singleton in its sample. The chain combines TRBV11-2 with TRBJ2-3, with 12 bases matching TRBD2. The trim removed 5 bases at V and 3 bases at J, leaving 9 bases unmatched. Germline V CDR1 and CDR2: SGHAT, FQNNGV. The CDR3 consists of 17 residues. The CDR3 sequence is CASSLGLAGLPTDTQYF. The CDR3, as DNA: TGTGCCAGCAGCCTGGGACTAGCGGGCCTTCCGACAGATACGCAGTATTTT.